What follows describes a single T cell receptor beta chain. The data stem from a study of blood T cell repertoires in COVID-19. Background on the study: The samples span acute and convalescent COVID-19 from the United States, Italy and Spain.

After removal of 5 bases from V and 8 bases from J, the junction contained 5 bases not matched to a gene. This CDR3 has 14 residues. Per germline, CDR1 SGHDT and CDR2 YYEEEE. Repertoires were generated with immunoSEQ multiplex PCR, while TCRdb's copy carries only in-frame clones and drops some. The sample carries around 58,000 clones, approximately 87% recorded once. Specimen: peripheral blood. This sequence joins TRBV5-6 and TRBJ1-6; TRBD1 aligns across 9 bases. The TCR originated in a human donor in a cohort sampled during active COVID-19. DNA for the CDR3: TGTGCCAGCAGTAAACGGACAGGGGATTCACCCCTCCACTTT. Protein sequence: CASSKRTGDSPLHF.